The 26 T cell receptor beta chains reported below all come from one sample, sequenced in a study of blood T cell repertoires in COVID-19. Here immunoSEQ multiplex PCR was the method, and the copy in TCRdb shows in-frame clones only, minus some. Seen here are nearly 60,000 clones, 85% observed once, and the top ten hold roughly 4.3%. Sequencing input: peripheral blood. All receptors derive from a man between 40 and 49 years old with active COVID-19.

The table lists this clone with a count of one. The V call is TRBV12-3 or TRBV12-4, the J call TRBJ2-1, with 7 bases that match TRBD1. Trimming took 6 bases from V and 9 from J; bases not matched to a gene: 8. CDR3 size: 13 residues. The CDR3 is CASSSGGYGEQFF. The DNA for the CDR3 is TGTGCCAGCAGCTCAGGGGGTTACGGTGAGCAGTTCTTC.

A remark on this clone: Within the sample, other DNA sequences also encode this same CDR3. This chain joins TRBV4-1 and TRBJ1-1, with 7 bases matching TRBD1. Germline loops: CDR1 MGHRA, CDR2 YSYEKL. The CDR3 consists of 17 residues. With V trimmed by 0 bases and J by 11 bases, 18 bases remained unmatched. The CDR3 protein is CASSQEGRQGGGDGAFF. The DNA of the CDR3 is TGCGCCAGCAGCCAAGAGGGGCGACAGGGAGGCGGCGATGGCGCTTTCTTT.

This sequence joins TRBV3-1 (or the pseudogene TRBV3-2) and TRBJ2-3; 11 bases agree with TRBD2. The germline gives CDR1 LGHDT, CDR2 YNNKEL (reference sequence). CDR3 size: 17 residues. Trimming at V came to 3 bases and at J to 2 bases, leaving 7 bases not matched to a gene. The CDR3 DNA reads as TGTGCCAGCAGCCAGGCCGAGGGACTAGCGGCCACAGATACGCAGTATTTT. Amino acids: CASSQAEGLAATDTQYF.

The CDR3 protein is CASSEGGRRSLSYEQYF. For the CDR3, the DNA is TGTGCCAGCAGTGAAGGTGGTCGGCGGAGCCTCTCCTACGAGCAGTACTTC. J is TRBJ2-7 and V is TRBV2; D is ambiguous. The CDR3 sequence is 17 residues long. Germline CDR1 reads SNHLY; CDR2 reads FYNNEI. V lost 1 base and J lost 0, with 16 bases in between.

The chain employs TRBV7-3 and TRBJ1-1; D is ambiguous. In germline, CDR1 is SGHTA, CDR2 FQGTGA. The CDR3 runs to 16 residues. V dropped 1 base and J dropped 1 base, with 13 bases sitting between them. CDR3 loop: CASSLNGGRQNTEAFF. The CDR3, as DNA: TGTGCCAGCAGCTTAAACGGTGGCAGACAGAACACTGAAGCTTTCTTT.

This sequence joins TRBV19 and TRBJ2-2, with 7 positions matching TRBD1. With 8 bases clipped from V and 0 bases from J, the junction kept 9 bases outside the gene matches. The CDR3 consists of 16 residues. The germline V gene encodes CDR1 LNHDA and CDR2 SQIVND (reference sequence). The CDR3 DNA follows: TGTGCCAGTTGGGAGTCCGGGACAGCGAACACCGGGGAGCTGTTTTTT. It specifies CASWESGTANTGELFF. Based on the CDR3 plus reference TRBV19 and TRBJ2-2, the full variable domain is DGGITQSPKYLFRKEGQNVTLSCEQNLNHDAMYWYRQDPGQGLRLIYYSQIVNDFQKGDIAEGYSVSREKKESFPLTVTSAQKNPTAFYLCASWESGTANTGELFFGEGSRLTVL.

The sample holds a few counts of this clone. CDR3 in DNA: TGTGCCAGCAGCTTAGAATCCCAGTTCACAGATACGCAGTATTTT. It translates to CASSLESQFTDTQYF. The V and J genes are TRBV11-2 and TRBJ2-3, with unresolved D. This CDR3 contains 15 residues. Germline lookup yields CDR1 SGHAT and CDR2 FQNNGV. V lost 0 bases and J 2 bases, leaving 9 bases between the germline ends.

V gene TRBV10-3 combines with J gene TRBJ2-7, with 11 nucleotides matching TRBD2. Germline V gene data show CDR1 as ENHRY and CDR2 as SYGVKD. V shed 4 bases, J shed 5 bases, and the junction held 7 bases outside the gene matches. CDR3 length: 15 residues. The CDR3 sequence is CAISALAGGGDEQYF. CDR3 nucleotide sequence: TGTGCCATCAGTGCCCTAGCGGGAGGTGGAGACGAGCAGTACTTC.

In its sample, this clone was seen a few times. The chain combines TRBV29-1 with TRBJ2-1, with 8 bases aligning to TRBD1. The CDR3 is 15 residues long. Germline V gene sequence: CDR1 SQVTM, CDR2 ANQGSEA. Trimming cost V 4 bases and J 7 bases; bases outside gene matches: 12. DNA of the CDR3: TGCAGCGTTGGCCCAGGGGGCGTCCTTGCTAATGAGCAGTTCTTC. Its protein is CSVGPGGVLANEQFF.

This chain connects TRBV20-1 to TRBJ2-1; TRBD2 agrees at 7 bases. This CDR3 contains 14 residues. The V and J ends lost 3 bases and 4 bases, in that order; junction bases with no gene match: 6. Germline CDR1 reads DFQATT; CDR2 reads SNEGSKA (reference sequence). The DNA of the CDR3 is TGCAGTGCTAGTCGGAGCGGGGAATACAATGAGCAGTTCTTC. Translation: CSASRSGEYNEQFF.

The chain is built from TRBV24-1 and TRBJ1-2; 8 positions agree with TRBD1. The germline V gene has CDR1 KGHDR and CDR2 SFDVKD. The CDR3 has 16 amino acids. The V segment lost 4 bases and the J segment 3 bases; nucleotides outside the gene matches: 9. In DNA form, the CDR3 reads TGTGCCACCAGTGACCGACAGGGGATTGGGGACTATGGCTACACCTTC. Amino acids: CATSDRQGIGDYGYTF.

The J gene is TRBJ1-1, the V gene TRBV28; perhaps TRBD1 as D (6 bases). V shed 4 bases and J shed 3 bases, with 12 bases lying between them. This CDR3 is built from 14 residues. CDR1 and CDR2 (germline): MDHEN, SYDVKM. The CDR3 protein is CASSSAGQYTEAFF. The CDR3 DNA is TGTGCCAGCAGTTCAGCCGGACAGTACACTGAAGCTTTCTTT.

This chain uses TRBV18 with TRBJ1-3; 7 nucleotides match TRBD1. V was pared by 5 bases and J by 0 bases, with 7 bases of the junction left unmatched. The CDR3 sequence is 16 residues long. Per the germline V gene, CDR1 is KGHSH and CDR2 is LQKENI. The CDR3 protein is CASSRGTGDSGNTIYF. CDR3 nucleotide sequence: TGTGCCAGCTCAAGGGGTACAGGGGACTCTGGAAACACCATATATTTT.

This clone appeared once. V gene TRBV9 combines with J gene TRBJ2-3, with TRBD2 matching 8 bases. Germline CDR1 SGDLS, CDR2 YYNGEE. The CDR3 loop spans 15 amino acids. The V gene end was trimmed by 1 base and the J gene end by 2 bases; junction bases not matched to a gene: 3. CDR3 region: CASSVSSGPTDTQYF. The DNA for the CDR3 is TGTGCCAGCAGCGTATCTAGCGGGCCCACAGATACGCAGTATTTT.

V usage is TRBV5-6 and J usage is TRBJ2-5; D is perhaps TRBD1 (5 bases). The length of the CDR3 is 15 residues. The germline gives CDR1 SGHDT, CDR2 YYEEEE. With 3 bases removed from V and 1 base from J, the gap between germline ends came to 13 bases. The chain's CDR3 is CASSSYRMIQETQYF. Here the CDR3 DNA reads TGTGCCAGCAGCTCATACAGGATGATCCAAGAGACCCAGTACTTC.

The chain employs TRBV6-5 and TRBJ2-3; D unresolved. This CDR3 has 13 amino acids. CDR1 is MNHEY and CDR2 is SVGAGI in the germline V gene. Deletions cut 0 bases from V and 4 bases from J, with 5 bases between. CDR3 residues: CASSYSQPDTQYF. For the CDR3, the DNA is TGTGCCAGCAGTTACTCACAGCCAGATACGCAGTATTTT.

The rearrangement uses TRBV5-1 and TRBJ2-6; possible D gene TRBD2, 5 bases. The CDR3 has 13 amino acids. From germline, CDR1 is SGHRS and CDR2 YFSETQ. Trimming shortened V by 6 bases and J by 3 bases, and 7 bases separated the two germline ends. CDR3 nucleotide sequence: TGCGCCAGCACCGCGGGTGGGGCCAACGTCCTGACTTTC. Translating it yields CASTAGGANVLTF.

A few counts support this clone. The chain is built from TRBV10-3 and TRBJ1-5; TRBD1 aligns across 8 bases. Trimming removed 5 bases from V and 0 bases from J; junction bases left unmatched: 3. Germline CDR1 and CDR2: ENHRY and SYGVKD. The CDR3 spans 15 residues. CDR3 sequence: CAISPGQDSNQPQHF. The CDR3 DNA sequence: TGTGCCATCAGTCCGGGACAGGATAGCAATCAGCCCCAGCATTTT.

The V gene is TRBV28, the J gene TRBJ1-3; D is unresolved. This CDR3 spans 14 amino acids. V lost 2 bases, J lost 2 bases, and 7 bases lay in between. CDR1 is MDHEN and CDR2 is SYDVKM in the germline V gene. The CDR3 coding sequence is TGTGCCAGCAGTTTAACTATGACTGGAAACACCATATATTTT. Its protein product is CASSLTMTGNTIYF.

The CDR3 loop reads CASSQTGQYSNQPQHF. In DNA, the CDR3 is TGCGCCAGCAGTCAAACGGGACAGTATAGCAATCAGCCCCAGCATTTT. V is TRBV23-1 and J is TRBJ1-5; 7 positions match TRBD1. TRBV23-1 is sorted into the ORF group, with uncertain function. The CDR3 runs to 16 residues. With 2 bases clipped from V and 0 bases from J, the junction kept 4 bases outside the gene matches.

The chain has TRBV30 and TRBJ1-1; possibly TRBD1 for D (6 bases). Germline lookup yields CDR1 GTSNPN and CDR2 SVGIG (reference sequence). The CDR3 runs 12 residues. V lost 2 bases to trimming and J lost 7 bases, with 11 bases between them. In nucleotides, the CDR3 is TGTGCCTGGAGTTTAACAGGGTTTGAAGCTTTCTTT. It translates to CAWSLTGFEAFF.

The chain recombines TRBV12-3 or TRBV12-4 with TRBJ2-5; no reliable D call. There are 12 residues in the CDR3. Between the trimmed V and J ends, which lost 4 bases and 5 bases, there was a span of 8 bases. CDR3 residues: CASSSPTETQYF. The CDR3, as DNA: TGTGCCAGCAGTTCCCCGACTGAGACCCAGTACTTC.

The rearrangement joins TRBV10-1 to TRBJ2-1, with TRBD1 matching 11 bases. Germline loops: CDR1 WNHNN, CDR2 SYGVQD (reference sequence). CDR3 length: 17 amino acids. Trimming removed 8 bases from V and 6 bases from J; junction bases left unmatched: 15. This CDR3 reads CASEESILGQGVNEQFF. CDR3 bases: TGCGCCAGCGAAGAATCTATCCTGGGACAGGGGGTCAATGAGCAGTTCTTC.

J is TRBJ2-7 and V is TRBV10-3, with TRBD2 matching 11 bases. Germline lookup yields CDR1 ENHRY and CDR2 SYGVKD. Trimming at V came to 8 bases and at J to 6 bases, leaving 9 bases not matched to a gene. The CDR3 runs 14 residues. The CDR3 DNA follows: TGTGCCATCGGTTTAGCGGGAGGGCCCCCCGAGCAGTACTTC. Translation gives CAIGLAGGPPEQYF.

The gene calls are TRBV27 and TRBJ1-2; D may be TRBD1 (6 bases). With 2 bases removed from V and 6 bases from J, the gap between germline ends came to 10 bases. The CDR3 totals 13 residues. Germline V gene sequence: CDR1 MNHEY, CDR2 SMNVEV (reference sequence). In DNA, the CDR3 is TGTGCCAGCAGTTTAACGGACAGAGATGGCTACACCTTC. It translates to CASSLTDRDGYTF.

V gene TRBV27 combines with J gene TRBJ1-2; D not certain. In germline, CDR1 is MNHEY, CDR2 SMNVEV (reference sequence). Trimming left V 2 bases short and J 2 bases short, with 6 bases between. This CDR3 region has 13 residues. CDR3: CASSLGRNYGYTF. CDR3 bases: TGTGCCAGCAGTTTAGGGAGGAACTATGGCTACACCTTC.